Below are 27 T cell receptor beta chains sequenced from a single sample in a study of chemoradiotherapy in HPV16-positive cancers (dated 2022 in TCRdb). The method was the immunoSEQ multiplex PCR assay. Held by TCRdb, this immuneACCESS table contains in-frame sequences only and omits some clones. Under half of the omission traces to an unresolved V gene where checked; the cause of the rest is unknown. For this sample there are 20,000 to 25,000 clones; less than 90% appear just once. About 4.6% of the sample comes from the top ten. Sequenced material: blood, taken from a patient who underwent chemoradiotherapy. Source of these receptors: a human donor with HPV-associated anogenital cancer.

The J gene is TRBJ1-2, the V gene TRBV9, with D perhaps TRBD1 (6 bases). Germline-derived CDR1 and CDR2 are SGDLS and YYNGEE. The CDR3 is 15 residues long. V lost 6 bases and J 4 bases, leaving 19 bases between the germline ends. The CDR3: CASTLEGQTIYGYTF. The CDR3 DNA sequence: TGTGCCAGCACCCTAGAAGGACAGACGATCTATGGCTACACCTTC.

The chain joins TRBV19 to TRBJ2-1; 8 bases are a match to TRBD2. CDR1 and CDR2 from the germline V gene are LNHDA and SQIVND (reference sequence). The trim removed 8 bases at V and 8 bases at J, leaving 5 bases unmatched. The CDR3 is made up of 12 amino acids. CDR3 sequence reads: CASRGGLDEQFF. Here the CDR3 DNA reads TGTGCCAGTCGCGGGGGGTTGGATGAGCAGTTCTTC.

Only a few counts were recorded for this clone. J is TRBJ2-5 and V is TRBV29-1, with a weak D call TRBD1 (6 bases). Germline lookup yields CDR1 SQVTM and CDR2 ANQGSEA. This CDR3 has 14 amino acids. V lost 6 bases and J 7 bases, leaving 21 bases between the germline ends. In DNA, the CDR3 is TGCAGCGTGACGACAGGCCAGAGCCCAGGGACCCAGTACTTC. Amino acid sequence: CSVTTGQSPGTQYF.

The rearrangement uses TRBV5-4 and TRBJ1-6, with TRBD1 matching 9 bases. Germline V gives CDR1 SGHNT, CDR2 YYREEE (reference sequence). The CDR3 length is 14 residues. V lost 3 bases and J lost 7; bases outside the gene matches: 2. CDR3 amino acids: CASSWDRVNSPLHF. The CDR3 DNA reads TGTGCCAGCAGCTGGGACAGGGTAAATTCACCCCTCCACTTT.

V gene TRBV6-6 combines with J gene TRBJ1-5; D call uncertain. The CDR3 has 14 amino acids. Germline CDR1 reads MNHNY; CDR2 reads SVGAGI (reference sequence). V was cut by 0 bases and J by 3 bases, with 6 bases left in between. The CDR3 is CASSYSSPNQPQHF. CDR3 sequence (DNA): TGTGCCAGCAGTTACTCGTCTCCCAATCAGCCCCAGCATTTT.

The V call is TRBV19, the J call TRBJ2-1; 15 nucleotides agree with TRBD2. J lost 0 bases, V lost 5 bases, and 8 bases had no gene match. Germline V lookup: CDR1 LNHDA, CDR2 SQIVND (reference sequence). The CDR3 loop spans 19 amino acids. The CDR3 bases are TGTGCCAGTAGTTCCGCCAGGACTAGCGGGAGGGCCTCCTACAATGAGCAGTTCTTC. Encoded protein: CASSSARTSGRASYNEQFF.

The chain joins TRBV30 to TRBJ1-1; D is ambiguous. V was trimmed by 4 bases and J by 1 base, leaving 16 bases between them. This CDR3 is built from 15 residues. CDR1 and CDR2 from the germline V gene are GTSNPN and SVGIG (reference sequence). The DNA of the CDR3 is TGTGCCTGGACAAGGGATGCACGCAGGAACACTGAAGCTTTCTTT. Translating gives CAWTRDARRNTEAFF.

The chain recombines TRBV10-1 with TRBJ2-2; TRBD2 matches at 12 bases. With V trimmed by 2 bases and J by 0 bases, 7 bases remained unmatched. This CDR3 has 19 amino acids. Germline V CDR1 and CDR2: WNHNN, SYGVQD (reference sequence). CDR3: CASSEASGRAPPNTGELFF. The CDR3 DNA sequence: TGCGCCAGCAGTGAGGCTAGCGGGAGGGCCCCCCCGAACACCGGGGAGCTGTTTTTT.

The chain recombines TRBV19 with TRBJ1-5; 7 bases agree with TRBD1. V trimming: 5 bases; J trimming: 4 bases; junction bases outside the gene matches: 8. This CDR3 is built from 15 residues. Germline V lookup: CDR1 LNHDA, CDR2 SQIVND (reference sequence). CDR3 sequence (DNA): TGTGCCAGTAGTCGCGGGACAGCTGAAAATCAGCCCCAGCATTTT. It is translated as CASSRGTAENQPQHF.

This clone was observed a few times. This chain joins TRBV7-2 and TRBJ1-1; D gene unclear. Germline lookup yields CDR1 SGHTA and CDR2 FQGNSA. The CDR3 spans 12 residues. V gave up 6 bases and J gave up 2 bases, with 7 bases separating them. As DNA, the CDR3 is TGTGCCAGCAGACGCGATAACACTGAAGCTTTCTTT. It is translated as CASRRDNTEAFF. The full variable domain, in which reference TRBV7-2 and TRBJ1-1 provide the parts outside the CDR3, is GAGVSQSPSNKVTEKGKDVELRCDPISGHTALYWYRQSLGQGLEFLIYFQGNSAPDKSGLPSDRFSAERTGGSVSTLTIQRTQQEDSAVYLCASRRDNTEAFFGQGTRLTVV.

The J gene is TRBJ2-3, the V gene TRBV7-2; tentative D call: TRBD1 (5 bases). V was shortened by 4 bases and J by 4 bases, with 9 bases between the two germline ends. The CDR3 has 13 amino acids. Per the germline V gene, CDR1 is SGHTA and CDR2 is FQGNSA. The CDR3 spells CASSSQGSDTQYF. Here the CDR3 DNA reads TGTGCCAGCAGCTCCCAGGGTTCAGATACGCAGTATTTT.

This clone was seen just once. The DNA of the CDR3 is TGTGCCAGCAGTTACTCGGGTCAGGGTTTAGGAAAACTGTTTTTT. The encoded protein is CASSYSGQGLGKLFF. The genes are TRBV6-5 and TRBJ1-4; TRBD1 is a possible D gene (5 bases). CDR1 is MNHEY and CDR2 is SVGAGI in the germline V gene. With 0 bases removed from V and 10 bases from J, the gap between germline ends came to 15 bases. This CDR3 is 15 amino acids long.

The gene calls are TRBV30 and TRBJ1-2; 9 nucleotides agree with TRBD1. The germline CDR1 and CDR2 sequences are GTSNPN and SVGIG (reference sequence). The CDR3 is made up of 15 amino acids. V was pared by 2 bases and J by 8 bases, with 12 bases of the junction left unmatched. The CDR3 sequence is CAWSTGQGDLRGYTF. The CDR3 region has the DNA TGTGCCTGGAGTACGGGACAGGGAGACCTAAGGGGCTACACCTTC.

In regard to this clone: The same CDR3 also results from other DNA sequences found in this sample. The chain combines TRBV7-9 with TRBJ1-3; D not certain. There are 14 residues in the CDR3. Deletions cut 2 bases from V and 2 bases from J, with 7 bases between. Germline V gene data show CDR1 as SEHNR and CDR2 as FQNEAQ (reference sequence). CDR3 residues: CASSLKGPGNTIYF. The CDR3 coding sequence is TGTGCCAGCAGCTTAAAAGGACCTGGAAACACCATATATTTT.

CDR3 sequence reads: CASSLAQTYEQYF. The CDR3 nucleotides are TGTGCCAGCAGCTTGGCACAGACCTACGAGCAGTACTTC. The chain is built from TRBV5-5 and TRBJ2-7, with D unresolved. V gave up 0 bases and J gave up 2 bases, with 6 bases separating them. Germline V gene lookup returns CDR1 SGHKS and CDR2 YYEKEE (reference sequence). This CDR3 contains 13 residues. Supplemented by reference TRBV5-5 and TRBJ2-7, the full variable domain reads DAGVTQSPTHLIKTRGQQVTLRCSPISGHKSVSWYQQVLGQGPQFIFQYYEKEERGRGNFPDRFSARQFPNYSSELNVNALLLGDSALYLCASSLAQTYEQYFGPGTRLTVT.

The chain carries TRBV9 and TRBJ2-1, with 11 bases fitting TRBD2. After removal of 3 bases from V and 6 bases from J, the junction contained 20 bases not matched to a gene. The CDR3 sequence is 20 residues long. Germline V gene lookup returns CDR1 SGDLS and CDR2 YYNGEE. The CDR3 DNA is TGTGCCAGCAGCGCCCCTCGGACGGGGACTAGCGGTGGGAAGCCCAATGAGCAGTTCTTC. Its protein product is CASSAPRTGTSGGKPNEQFF.

CDR3 DNA: TGTGCCAGCAGTGATAGGCTATCCCCTGGAAACACCATATATTTT. Amino acids: CASSDRLSPGNTIYF. J is TRBJ1-3 and V is TRBV2; D not certain. The germline gives CDR1 SNHLY, CDR2 FYNNEI. V lost 3 bases, J lost 2 bases, and 11 bases lay in between. This CDR3 has 15 amino acids.

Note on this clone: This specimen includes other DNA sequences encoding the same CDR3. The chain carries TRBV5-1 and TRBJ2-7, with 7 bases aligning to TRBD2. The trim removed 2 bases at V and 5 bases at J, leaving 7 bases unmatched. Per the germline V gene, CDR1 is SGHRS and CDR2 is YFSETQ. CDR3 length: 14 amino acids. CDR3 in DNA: TGCGCCAGCAGCTTAGGCGGGGGTCCGGACGAGCAGTACTTC. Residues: CASSLGGGPDEQYF.

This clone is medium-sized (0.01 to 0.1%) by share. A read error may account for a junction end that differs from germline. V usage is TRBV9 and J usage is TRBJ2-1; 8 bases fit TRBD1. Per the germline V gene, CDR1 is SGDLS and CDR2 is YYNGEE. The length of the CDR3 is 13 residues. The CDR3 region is CASSRSTGGYTVF. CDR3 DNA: TGTGCCAGCAGCCGTTCAACAGGGGGGTATACAGTCTTC.

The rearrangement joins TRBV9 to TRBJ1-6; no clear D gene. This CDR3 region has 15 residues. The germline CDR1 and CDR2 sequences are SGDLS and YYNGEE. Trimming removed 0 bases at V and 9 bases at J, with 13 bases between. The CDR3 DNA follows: TGTGCCAGCAGCGTAGCTCCGAACAGTATTTCACCCCTCCACTTT. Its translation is CASSVAPNSISPLHF.

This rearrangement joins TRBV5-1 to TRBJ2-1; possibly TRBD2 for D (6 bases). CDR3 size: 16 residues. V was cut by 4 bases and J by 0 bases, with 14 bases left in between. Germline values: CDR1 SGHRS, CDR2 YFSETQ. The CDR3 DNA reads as TGCGCCAGCAGCCGGGGACTTTCTAGCTCCTACAATGAGCAGTTCTTC. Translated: CASSRGLSSSYNEQFF.

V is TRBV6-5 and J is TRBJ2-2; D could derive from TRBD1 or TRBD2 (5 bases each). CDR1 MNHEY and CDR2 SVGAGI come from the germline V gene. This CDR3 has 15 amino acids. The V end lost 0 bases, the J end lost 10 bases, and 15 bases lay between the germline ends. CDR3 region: CASSYSPGRSLELFF. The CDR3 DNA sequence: TGTGCCAGCAGTTACTCGCCGGGGCGATCCCTGGAGCTGTTTTTT.

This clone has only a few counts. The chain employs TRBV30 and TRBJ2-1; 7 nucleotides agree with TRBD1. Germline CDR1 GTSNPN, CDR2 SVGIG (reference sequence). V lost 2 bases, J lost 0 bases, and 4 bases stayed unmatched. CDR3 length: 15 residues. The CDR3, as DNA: TGTGCCTGGAGTCCGGGACAGAGCTCCTACAATGAGCAGTTCTTC. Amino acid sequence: CAWSPGQSSYNEQFF.

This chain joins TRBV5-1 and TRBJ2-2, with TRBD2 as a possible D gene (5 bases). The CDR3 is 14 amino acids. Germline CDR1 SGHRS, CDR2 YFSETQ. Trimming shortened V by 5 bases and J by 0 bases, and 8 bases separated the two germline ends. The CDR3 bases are TGCGCCAGCAGAGAGGGCTCGAACACCGGGGAGCTGTTTTTT. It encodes CASREGSNTGELFF.

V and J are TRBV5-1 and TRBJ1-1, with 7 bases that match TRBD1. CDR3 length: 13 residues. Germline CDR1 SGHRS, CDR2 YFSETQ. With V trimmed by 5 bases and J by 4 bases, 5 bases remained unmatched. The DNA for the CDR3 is TGCGCCAGCAGTTCACAGGGGAGCACTGAAGCTTTCTTT. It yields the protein CASSSQGSTEAFF.

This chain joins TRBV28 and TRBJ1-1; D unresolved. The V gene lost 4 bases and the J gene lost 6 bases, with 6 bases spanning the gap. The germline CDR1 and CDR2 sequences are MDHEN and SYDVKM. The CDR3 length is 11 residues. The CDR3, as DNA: TGTGCCAGCAGTTCTTCCCCTGAAGCTTTCTTT. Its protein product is CASSSSPEAFF.

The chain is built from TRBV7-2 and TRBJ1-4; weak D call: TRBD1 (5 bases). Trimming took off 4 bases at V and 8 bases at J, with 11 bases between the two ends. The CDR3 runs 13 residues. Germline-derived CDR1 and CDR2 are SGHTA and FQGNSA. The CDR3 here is CASSWGTTEKLFF. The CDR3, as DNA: TGTGCCAGCAGCTGGGGGACCACCGAAAAACTGTTTTTT. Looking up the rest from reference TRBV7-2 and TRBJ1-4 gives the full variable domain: GAGVSQSPSNKVTEKGKDVELRCDPISGHTALYWYRQSLGQGLEFLIYFQGNSAPDKSGLPSDRFSAERTGGSVSTLTIQRTQQEDSAVYLCASSWGTTEKLFFGSGTQLSVL.